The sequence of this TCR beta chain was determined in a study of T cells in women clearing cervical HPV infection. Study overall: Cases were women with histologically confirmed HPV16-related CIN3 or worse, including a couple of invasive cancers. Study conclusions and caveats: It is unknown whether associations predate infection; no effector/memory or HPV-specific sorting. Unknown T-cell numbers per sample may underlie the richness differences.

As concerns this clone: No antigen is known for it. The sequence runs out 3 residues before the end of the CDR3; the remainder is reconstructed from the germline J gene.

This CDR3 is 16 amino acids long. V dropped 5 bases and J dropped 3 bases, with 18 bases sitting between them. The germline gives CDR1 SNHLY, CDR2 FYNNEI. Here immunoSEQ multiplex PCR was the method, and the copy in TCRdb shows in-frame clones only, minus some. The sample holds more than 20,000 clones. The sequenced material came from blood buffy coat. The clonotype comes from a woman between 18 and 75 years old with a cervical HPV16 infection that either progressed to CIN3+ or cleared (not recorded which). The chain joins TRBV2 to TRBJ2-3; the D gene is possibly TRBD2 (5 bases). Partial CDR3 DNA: TGTGCCAGCAGTCAACTAGAAACAAGAAGTACAGATACG. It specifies CASSQLETRSTDT. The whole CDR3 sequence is CASSQLETRSTDTQYF.